This TCR beta chain stems from a study of shared clonotypes between healthy human individuals. CDR3 length: 15 residues. V lost 6 bases and J lost 3, with 19 bases in between. The germline gives CDR1 SGHRS, CDR2 YFSETQ. All participating donors were Caucasian adults from Nashville, Tennessee. Generated by immunoSEQ multiplex PCR, the TCRdb table keeps only in-frame clones and is missing some. The data contain under 600,000 clones, about 80% of them singletons. Sample: PBMCs. This chain links TRBV5-1 with TRBJ2-7; possibly TRBD1 for D (5 bases). This sequence was found in a middle-aged woman in good health. Some clones in this sample may be carry-over from other donors' samples. CDR3 sequence: CASKPIVSGFYEQYF. The CDR3 DNA reads TGCGCCAGCAAGCCTATAGTTTCAGGGTTCTACGAGCAGTACTTC.